This TCR beta chain appears in the sequencing data of a study of cytomegalovirus exposure and HLA in healthy donors. Here immunoSEQ multiplex PCR was the method, and the copy in TCRdb shows in-frame clones only, minus some. The sample has about 120,000 clones, roughly 86% seen once. Germline values: CDR1 MRHNA, CDR2 SNTAGT. The CDR3 runs to 15 residues. With 5 bases removed from V and 8 bases from J, the gap between germline ends came to 16 bases. The sequenced sample was PBMCs. V gene TRBV6-4 combines with J gene TRBJ1-6; a possible D gene is TRBD1 (5 bases). The origin of this receptor is a man aged 18 to 29 in good health and CMV-seronegative. The CDR3 nucleotides are TGTGCCAGCAGTCGGTCCAAGGGGCCGGATTCACCCCTCCACTTT. It specifies CASSRSKGPDSPLHF.